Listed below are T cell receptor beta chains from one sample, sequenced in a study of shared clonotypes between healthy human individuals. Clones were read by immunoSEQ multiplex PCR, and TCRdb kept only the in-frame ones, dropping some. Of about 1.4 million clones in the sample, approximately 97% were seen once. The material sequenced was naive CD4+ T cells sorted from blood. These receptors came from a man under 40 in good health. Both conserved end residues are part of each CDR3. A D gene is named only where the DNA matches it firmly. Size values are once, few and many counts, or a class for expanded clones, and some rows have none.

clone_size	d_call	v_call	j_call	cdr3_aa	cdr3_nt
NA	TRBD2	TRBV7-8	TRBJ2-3	CASSFIGTSGSSTQYF	TGTGCCAGCAGCTTTATCGGGACTAGCGGGAGCTCGACGCAGTATTTT
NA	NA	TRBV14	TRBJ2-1	CASSQEEGRRGNEQFF	TGTGCCAGCAGCCAAGAAGAGGGGCGGAGGGGCAATGAGCAGTTCTTC
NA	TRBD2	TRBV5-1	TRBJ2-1	CASSLPGTSGNSYNEQFF	TGCGCCAGCAGCTTACCCGGGACTAGCGGGAACTCCTACAATGAGCAGTTCTTC
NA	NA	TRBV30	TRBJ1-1	CAWSYGPGNTEAFF	TGTGCCTGGAGCTATGGACCTGGGAACACTGAAGCTTTCTTT
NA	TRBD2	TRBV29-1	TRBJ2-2	CSVGTSNTGELFF	TGCAGCGTTGGGACTAGCAACACCGGGGAGCTGTTTTTT
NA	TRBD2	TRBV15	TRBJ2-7	CATSRGGSGGNYEQYF	TGTGCCACCAGCAGAGGTGGTAGCGGGGGTAACTACGAGCAGTACTTC
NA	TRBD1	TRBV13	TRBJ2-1	CASSPRGHWNEQFF	TGTGCCAGCAGCCCTAGGGGGCATTGGAATGAGCAGTTCTTC
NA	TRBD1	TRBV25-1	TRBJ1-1	CASSADRGGTEAFF	TGTGCCAGCAGTGCGGACAGGGGGGGCACTGAAGCTTTCTTT
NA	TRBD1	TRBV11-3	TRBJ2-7	CASSQKNRRDRALPEYF	TGTGCCAGCAGCCAGAAAAATCGCCGGGACAGGGCTCTTCCGGAGTACTTC
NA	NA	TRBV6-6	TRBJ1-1	CASGLWDTEAFF	TGTGCCAGCGGCCTCTGGGACACTGAAGCTTTCTTT
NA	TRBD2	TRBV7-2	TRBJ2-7	CASRLAGGTGYEQYF	TGTGCCAGCCGCCTAGCGGGAGGGACCGGCTACGAGCAGTACTTC
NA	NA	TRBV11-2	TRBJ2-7	CASSLTYEQYF	TGTGCCAGCAGCTTAACCTACGAGCAGTACTTC
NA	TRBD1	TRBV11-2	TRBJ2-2	CASSFRDRGPGELFF	TGTGCCAGCAGCTTCCGGGACAGGGGACCCGGGGAGCTGTTTTTT
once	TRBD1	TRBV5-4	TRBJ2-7	CASSLVGQGAYEQYF	TGTGCCAGCAGCTTGGTAGGGCAGGGGGCTTACGAGCAGTACTTC